One sample yielded the 10 T cell receptor beta chains listed below, sequenced in a study of cytomegalovirus exposure and HLA in healthy donors. Researchers ran the PCR with 60 Vbeta and 13 Jbeta primers. This table comes from immunoSEQ multiplex PCR, and its TCRdb copy is limited to in-frame clones, with some not included. The table for this sample gives 38,000 or so clones. Sequences were obtained from PBMCs. These receptors were collected from a man in his forties or fifties in good health and CMV-seropositive.

This chain connects TRBV6-1 to TRBJ1-2; D is possibly TRBD1 (6 bases). There are 13 residues in the CDR3. V was trimmed by 5 bases and J by 4 bases, leaving 11 bases between them. Germline CDR1 is MNHNS and CDR2 is SASEGT. The DNA of the CDR3 is TGTGCCAGCAGTCTAGGGACACCCTATGGCTACACCTTC. Translating it yields CASSLGTPYGYTF.

The J gene is TRBJ1-1, the V gene TRBV29-1, with 7 nucleotides matching TRBD1. This CDR3 region has 12 residues. Germline V CDR1 and CDR2: SQVTM, ANQGSEA. Trimming at V came to 8 bases and at J to 5 bases, leaving 8 bases not matched to a gene. The CDR3 coding sequence is TGCAGCTCTTTACAGGGGAGTACTGAAGCTTTCTTT. This gives the protein CSSLQGSTEAFF.

This chain joins TRBV7-2 and TRBJ1-5; D unresolved. There are 13 residues in the CDR3. CDR1 and CDR2 from the germline V gene are SGHTA and FQGNSA. Trimming shortened V by 3 bases and J by 4 bases, and 7 bases separated the two germline ends. CDR3 in amino acids: CASSFPGNQPQHF. The CDR3 DNA reads as TGTGCCAGCAGCTTTCCGGGGAATCAGCCCCAGCATTTT. The full variable domain, with the rest looked up from reference TRBV7-2 and TRBJ1-5, is GAGVSQSPSNKVTEKGKDVELRCDPISGHTALYWYRQSLGQGLEFLIYFQGNSAPDKSGLPSDRFSAERTGGSVSTLTIQRTQQEDSAVYLCASSFPGNQPQHFGDGTRLSIL.

The chain employs TRBV18 and TRBJ1-1, with D possibly being TRBD1 (5 bases). CDR3 size: 14 residues. Trimming took off 3 bases at V and 3 bases at J, with 11 bases between the two ends. The germline V gene has CDR1 KGHSH and CDR2 LQKENI. The CDR3 region is CASSPQPGYTEAFF. In DNA, the CDR3 is TGTGCCAGCTCACCCCAACCAGGGTACACTGAAGCTTTCTTT.

The chain uses TRBV12-5 and TRBJ2-1; 12 nucleotides agree with TRBD2. The V gene end was trimmed by 6 bases and the J gene end by 9 bases; junction bases not matched to a gene: 6. Per the germline V gene, CDR1 is LGHNT and CDR2 is FRNRAP. CDR3 length equals 14 residues. CDR3 sequence reads: CASGPSGRAPEQFF. CDR3 coding DNA: TGTGCTAGTGGCCCTAGCGGGAGGGCCCCTGAGCAGTTCTTC. Using reference TRBV12-5 and TRBJ2-1 for the parts outside the CDR3, the full variable domain is DARVTQTPRHKVTEMGQEVTMRCQPILGHNTVFWYRQTMMQGLELLAYFRNRAPLDDSGMPKDRFSAEMPDATLATLKIQPSEPRDSAVYFCASGPSGRAPEQFFGPGTRLTVL.

The chain carries TRBV25-1 and TRBJ2-5; D gene unclear. This CDR3 region has 15 residues. V was cut by 2 bases and J by 0 bases, with 10 bases left in between. Germline CDR1 is MGHDK and CDR2 is SYGVNS. In nucleotides, the CDR3 is TGTGCCAGCAGTGAACCGGAAACTAACCAAGAGACCCAGTACTTC. Translated: CASSEPETNQETQYF.

The chain employs TRBV5-5 and TRBJ2-3; D might be TRBD1 (5 bases). Deletions cut 3 bases from V and 4 bases from J, with 15 bases between. The CDR3 has 15 amino acids. Germline assignment: CDR1 SGHKS and CDR2 YYEKEE (reference sequence). CDR3: CASSWTQGRADTQYF. The DNA of the CDR3 is TGTGCCAGCAGCTGGACCCAGGGCCGGGCAGATACGCAGTATTTT.

The V call is TRBV27, the J call TRBJ2-4, with 13 bases lining up with TRBD2. CDR3 length: 17 residues. Per germline, CDR1 MNHEY and CDR2 SMNVEV (reference sequence). After removal of 4 bases from V and 4 bases from J, the junction contained 7 bases not matched to a gene. CDR3 sequence: CASSSGGLAGSKNIQYF. The DNA for the CDR3 is TGTGCCAGCAGTTCCGGGGGACTAGCGGGATCGAAAAACATTCAGTACTTC.

The V and J genes are TRBV13 and TRBJ2-7; TRBD2 matches at 10 bases. Germline assignment: CDR1 PRHDT and CDR2 FYEKMQ (reference sequence). Unmatched junction bases numbered 5, after V lost 5 bases and J lost 4 bases. This CDR3 is built from 14 residues. Written as DNA, the CDR3 is TGTGCCAGCAGCGTTTCGACTAGCGGGTACGAGCAGTACTTC. Its translation is CASSVSTSGYEQYF.

The CDR3 nucleotides are TGTGCCAGCACTGTTAGCGGGAGCACAGATACGCAGTATTTT. Protein: CASTVSGSTDTQYF. The rearrangement uses TRBV6-5 and TRBJ2-3; 7 bases are a match to TRBD2. The CDR3 runs to 14 residues. Germline loops: CDR1 MNHEY, CDR2 SVGAGI. V was pared by 7 bases and J by 0 bases, with 4 bases of the junction left unmatched.